Below, one T cell receptor beta chain is given with its context. The antigen is not known. V was pared by 11 bases and J by 0 bases, with 14 bases between. There are 14 residues in the CDR3. CDR1 is LNHDA and CDR2 is SQIVND in the germline V gene (reference sequence). This record belongs to a study of OX40 agonist ivuxolimab in advanced cancers. In the study overall: Ivuxolimab was administered intravenously to patients at 0.01 to 10 mg/kg every 2 weeks.

Sequenced by immunoSEQ multiplex PCR; TCRdb stores in-frame clones only, minus some. This sample carries 55,000 to 75,000 clones, about 82% of them seen once, and the ten largest clones take 5.5% to 7%. Notes on the study in general: Among the least clonally expanded were partial responders at 0.1-3.0 mg/kg. More expanded clones were seen, on average, in CD8+ T cells than in CD4+.

The rearrangement uses TRBV19 and TRBJ2-1; D uncertain. Sequenced material: CD4+ or CD8+ T cells sorted from blood, taken in a trial of the OX40 agonist ivuxolimab. The sequence came from an adult with an advanced solid tumor such as melanoma, head and neck, liver or kidney cancer. The CDR3: CASGSASSYNEQFF. CDR3 DNA: TGTGCCTCCGGTTCGGCCAGCTCCTACAATGAGCAGTTCTTC.